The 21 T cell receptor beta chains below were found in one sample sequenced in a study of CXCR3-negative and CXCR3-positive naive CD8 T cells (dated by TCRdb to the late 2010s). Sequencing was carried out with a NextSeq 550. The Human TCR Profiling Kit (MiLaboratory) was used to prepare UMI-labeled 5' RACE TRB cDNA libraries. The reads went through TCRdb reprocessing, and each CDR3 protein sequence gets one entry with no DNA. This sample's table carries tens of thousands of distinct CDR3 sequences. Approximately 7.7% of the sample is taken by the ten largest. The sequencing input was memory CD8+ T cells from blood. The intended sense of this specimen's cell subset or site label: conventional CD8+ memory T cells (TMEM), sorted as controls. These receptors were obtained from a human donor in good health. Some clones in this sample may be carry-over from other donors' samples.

CDR3 loop: CASSVGDSHYEQYF. The V call is TRBV9, the J call TRBJ2-7; TCRdb indicates TRBD1, and absent DNA this call remains unverified. Germline CDR1 reads SGDLS; CDR2 reads YYNGEE. The CDR3 covers 14 residues.

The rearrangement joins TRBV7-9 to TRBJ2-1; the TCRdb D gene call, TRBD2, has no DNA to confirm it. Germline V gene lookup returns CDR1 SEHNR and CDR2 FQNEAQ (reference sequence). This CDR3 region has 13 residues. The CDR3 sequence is CASRTRTGETEFF. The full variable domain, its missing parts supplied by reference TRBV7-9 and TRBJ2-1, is DTGVSQNPRHKITKRGQNVTFRCDPISEHNRLYWYRQTLGQGPEFLTYFQNEAQLEKSRLLSDRFSAERPKGSFSTLEIQRTEQGDSAMYLCASRTRTGETEFFGPGTRLTVL.

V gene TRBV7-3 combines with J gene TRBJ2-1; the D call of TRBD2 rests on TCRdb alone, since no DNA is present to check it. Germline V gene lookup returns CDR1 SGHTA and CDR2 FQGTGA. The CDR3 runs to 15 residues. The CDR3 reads CASSLLGQFLNEQFF.

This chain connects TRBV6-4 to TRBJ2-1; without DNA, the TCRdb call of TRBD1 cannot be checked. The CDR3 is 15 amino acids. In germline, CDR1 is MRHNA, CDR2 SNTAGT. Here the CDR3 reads CASSELGQGINEQFF.

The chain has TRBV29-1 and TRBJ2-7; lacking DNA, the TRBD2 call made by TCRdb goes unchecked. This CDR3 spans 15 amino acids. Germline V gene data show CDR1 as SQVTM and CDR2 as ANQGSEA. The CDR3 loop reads CSVDGREGKAYEQYF.

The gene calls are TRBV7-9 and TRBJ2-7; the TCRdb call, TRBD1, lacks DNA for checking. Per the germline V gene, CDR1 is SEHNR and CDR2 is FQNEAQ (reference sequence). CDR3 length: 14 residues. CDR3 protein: CASSSGPRWHEQYF.

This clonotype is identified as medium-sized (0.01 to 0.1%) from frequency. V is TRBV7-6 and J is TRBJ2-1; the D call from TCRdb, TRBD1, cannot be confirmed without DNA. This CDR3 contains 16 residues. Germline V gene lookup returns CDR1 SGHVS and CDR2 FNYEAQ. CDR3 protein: CASSLVGTGNYNEQFF.

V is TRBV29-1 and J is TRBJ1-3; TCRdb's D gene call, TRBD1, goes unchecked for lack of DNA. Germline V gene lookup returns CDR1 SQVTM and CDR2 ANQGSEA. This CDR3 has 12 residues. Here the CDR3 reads CSVDQGADTIYF.

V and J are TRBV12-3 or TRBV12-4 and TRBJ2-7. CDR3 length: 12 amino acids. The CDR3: CASSLEGNEQYF.

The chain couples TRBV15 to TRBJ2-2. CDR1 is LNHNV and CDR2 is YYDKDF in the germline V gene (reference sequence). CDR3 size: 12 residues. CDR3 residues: CATRRLTGELFF. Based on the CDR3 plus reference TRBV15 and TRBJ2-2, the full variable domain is DAMVIQNPRYQVTQFGKPVTLSCSQTLNHNVMYWYQQKSSQAPKLLFHYYDKDFNNEADTPDNFQSRRPNTSFCFLDIRSPGLGDTAMYLCATRRLTGELFFGEGSRLTVL.

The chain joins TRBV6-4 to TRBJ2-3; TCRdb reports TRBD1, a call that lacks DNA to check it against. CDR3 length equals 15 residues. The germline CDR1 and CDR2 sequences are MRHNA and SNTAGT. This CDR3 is CASSDSTGGPDTQYF.

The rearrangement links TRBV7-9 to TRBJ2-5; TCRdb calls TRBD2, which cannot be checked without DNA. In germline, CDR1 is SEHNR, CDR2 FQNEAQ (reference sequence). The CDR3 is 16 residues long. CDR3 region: CARSSSAGGPMETQYF.

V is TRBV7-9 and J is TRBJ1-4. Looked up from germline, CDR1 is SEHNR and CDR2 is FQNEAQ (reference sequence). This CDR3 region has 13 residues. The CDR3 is CASSPADNEKLFF.

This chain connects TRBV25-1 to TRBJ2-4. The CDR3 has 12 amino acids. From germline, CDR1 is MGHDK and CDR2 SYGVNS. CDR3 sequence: CASSSGENIQYF. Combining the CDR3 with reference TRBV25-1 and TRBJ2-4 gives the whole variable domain EADIYQTPRYLVIGTGKKITLECSQTMGHDKMYWYQQDPGMELHLIHYSYGVNSTEKGDLSSESTVSRIRTEHFPLTLESARPSHTSQYLCASSSGENIQYFGAGTRLSVL.

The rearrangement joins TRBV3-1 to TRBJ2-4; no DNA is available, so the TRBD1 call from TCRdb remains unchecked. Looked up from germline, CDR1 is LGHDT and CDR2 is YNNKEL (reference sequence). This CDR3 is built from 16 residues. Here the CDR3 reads CASSHPSGSSKNIQYF.

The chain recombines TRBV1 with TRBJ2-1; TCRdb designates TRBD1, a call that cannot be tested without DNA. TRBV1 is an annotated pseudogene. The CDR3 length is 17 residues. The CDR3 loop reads CTSSQEGWTGLYNEQFF.

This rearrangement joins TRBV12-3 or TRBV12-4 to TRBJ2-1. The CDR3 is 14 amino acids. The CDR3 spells CASSLALTGNEQFF.

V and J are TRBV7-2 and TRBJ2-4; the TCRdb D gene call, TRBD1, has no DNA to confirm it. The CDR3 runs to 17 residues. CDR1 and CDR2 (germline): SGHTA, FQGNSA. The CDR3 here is CASSSPGTREAKNIQYF.

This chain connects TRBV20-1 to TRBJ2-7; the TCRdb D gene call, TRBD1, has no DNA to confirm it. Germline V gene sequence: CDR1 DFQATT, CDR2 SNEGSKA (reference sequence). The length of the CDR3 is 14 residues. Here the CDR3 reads CSAREEGNLYEQYF.

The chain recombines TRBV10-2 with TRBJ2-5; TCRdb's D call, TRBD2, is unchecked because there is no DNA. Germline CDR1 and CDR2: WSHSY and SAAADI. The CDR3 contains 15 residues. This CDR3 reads CASSTHRENQETQHF.

Here the CDR3 reads CSVEGVGTFTDTQYF. V is TRBV29-1 and J is TRBJ2-3; absent DNA, TCRdb's TRBD1 call cannot be checked. CDR3 size: 15 residues. Germline CDR1 is SQVTM and CDR2 is ANQGSEA.